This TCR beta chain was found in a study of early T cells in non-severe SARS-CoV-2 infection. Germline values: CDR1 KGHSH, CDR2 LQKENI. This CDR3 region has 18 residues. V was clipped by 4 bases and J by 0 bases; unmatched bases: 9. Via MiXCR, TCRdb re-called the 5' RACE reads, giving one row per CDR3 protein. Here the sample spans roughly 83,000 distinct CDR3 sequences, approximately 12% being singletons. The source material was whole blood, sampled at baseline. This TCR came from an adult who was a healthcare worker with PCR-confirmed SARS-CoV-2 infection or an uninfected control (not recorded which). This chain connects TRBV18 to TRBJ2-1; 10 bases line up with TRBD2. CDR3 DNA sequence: TGTGCCAGCTCACTTATTGGGACTAGCGAGGGCTCCTACAATGAGCAGTTCTTC. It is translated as CASSLIGTSEGSYNEQFF.